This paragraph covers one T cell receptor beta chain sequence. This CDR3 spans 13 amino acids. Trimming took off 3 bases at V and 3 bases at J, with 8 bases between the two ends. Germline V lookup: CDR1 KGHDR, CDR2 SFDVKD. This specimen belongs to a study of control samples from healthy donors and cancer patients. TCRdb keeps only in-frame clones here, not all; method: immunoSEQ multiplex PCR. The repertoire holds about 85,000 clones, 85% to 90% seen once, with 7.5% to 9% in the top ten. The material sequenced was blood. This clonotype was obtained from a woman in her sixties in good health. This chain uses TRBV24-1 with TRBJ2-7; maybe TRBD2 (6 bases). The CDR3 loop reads CATSDGLSYEQYF. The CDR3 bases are TGTGCCACCAGTGATGGACTAAGCTACGAGCAGTACTTC.